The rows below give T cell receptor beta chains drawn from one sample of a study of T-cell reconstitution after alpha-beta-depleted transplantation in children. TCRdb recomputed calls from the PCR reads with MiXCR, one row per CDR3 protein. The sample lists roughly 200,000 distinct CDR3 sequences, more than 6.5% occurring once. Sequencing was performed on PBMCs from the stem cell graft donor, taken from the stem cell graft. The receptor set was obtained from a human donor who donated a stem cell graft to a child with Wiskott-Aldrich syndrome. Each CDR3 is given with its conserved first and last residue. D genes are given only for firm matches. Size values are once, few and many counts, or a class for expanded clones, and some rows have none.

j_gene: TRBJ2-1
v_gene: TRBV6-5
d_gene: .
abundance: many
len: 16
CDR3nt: TGTGCCAGCAGTTACGTCGGACAGTCGGCGGGGGATGAGCAGTTCTTC
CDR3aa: CASSYVGQSAGDEQFF

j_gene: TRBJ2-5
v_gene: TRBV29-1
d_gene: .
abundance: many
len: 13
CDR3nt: TGCAGCGTTGCCACTGGTGTGATGGAGACCCAGTACTTC
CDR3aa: CSVATGVMETQYF

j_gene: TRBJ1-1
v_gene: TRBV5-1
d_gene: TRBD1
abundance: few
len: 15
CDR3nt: TGCGCCAGCAGCGCAACCGGGACAGTGAACACTGAAGCTTTCTTT
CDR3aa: CASSATGTVNTEAFF

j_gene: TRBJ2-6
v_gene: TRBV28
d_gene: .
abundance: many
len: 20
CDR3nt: TGTGCCAGCAGTCAAACCTACCTTCGGGTGGGGTCGTATGGGGCCAACGTCCTGACTTTC
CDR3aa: CASSQTYLRVGSYGANVLTF

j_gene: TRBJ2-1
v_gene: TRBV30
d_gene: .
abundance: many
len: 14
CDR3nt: TGTGCCTGGAGTCCCCAGGGAGACCTCGGGGAGCAGTTCTTC
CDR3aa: CAWSPQGDLGEQFF

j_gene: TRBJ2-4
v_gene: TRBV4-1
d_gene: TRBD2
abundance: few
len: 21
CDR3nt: TGCGCCAGCAGCCAAGTTTGGTCTCCGGGACTAGCGGGAGGGATTGAAAACATTCAGTACTTC
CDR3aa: CASSQVWSPGLAGGIENIQYF

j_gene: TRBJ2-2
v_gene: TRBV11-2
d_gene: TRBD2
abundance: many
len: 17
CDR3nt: TGTGCCAGCAGCTTAGTCGGGAGCGGGATAAGAGGCGGGGAGCTGTTTTTT
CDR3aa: CASSLVGSGIRGGELFF

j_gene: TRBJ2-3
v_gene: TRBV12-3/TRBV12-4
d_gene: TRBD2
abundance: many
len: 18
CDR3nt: TGTGCCAGCAGTTTAAGATTGGGAGGCGCTAGCGGAATAGATACGCAGTACTTT
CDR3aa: CASSLRLGGASGIDTQYF

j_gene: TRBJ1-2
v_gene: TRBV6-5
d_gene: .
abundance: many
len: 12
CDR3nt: TGTGCCAGCAGTTACGGAGGGTATGGCTACACCTTC
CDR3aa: CASSYGGYGYTF

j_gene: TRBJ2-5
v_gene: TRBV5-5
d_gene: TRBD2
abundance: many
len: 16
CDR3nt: TGTGCCAGCAGCTTGCCGGGAGGGGCGGTTTTGGAGACCCAGTACTTC
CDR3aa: CASSLPGGAVLETQYF

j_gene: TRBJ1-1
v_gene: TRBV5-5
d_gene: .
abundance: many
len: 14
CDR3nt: TGTGCCAGCAGCTTAGAACCATTGAACACTGAAGCTTTCTTT
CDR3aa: CASSLEPLNTEAFF

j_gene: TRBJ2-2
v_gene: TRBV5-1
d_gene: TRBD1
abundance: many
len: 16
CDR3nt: TGCGCCAGCAGCCAACCCGGGACAGGGAACACCGGGGAGCTGTTTTTT
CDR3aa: CASSQPGTGNTGELFF

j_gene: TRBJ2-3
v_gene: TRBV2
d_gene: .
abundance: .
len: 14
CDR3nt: TGTGCCAGCAGTGAAGTCCCCGGTGGCGATACGCAGTATTTT
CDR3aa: CASSEVPGGDTQYF

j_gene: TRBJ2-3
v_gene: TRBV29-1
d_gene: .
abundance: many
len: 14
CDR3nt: TGCAGCGTTGAAGGGACTACTAGCACAGATACGCAGTATTTT
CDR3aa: CSVEGTTSTDTQYF

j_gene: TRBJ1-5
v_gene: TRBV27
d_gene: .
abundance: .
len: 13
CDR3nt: TGTGCCAGCAGTTCGACAGGTTATCAGCCCCAGCATTTT
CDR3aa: CASSSTGYQPQHF

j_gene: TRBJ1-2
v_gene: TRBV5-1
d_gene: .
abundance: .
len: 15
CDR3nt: TGCGCCAGCAGCCCGGGGCCGGGACTGAGGGATGGCTACACCTTC
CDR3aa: CASSPGPGLRDGYTF

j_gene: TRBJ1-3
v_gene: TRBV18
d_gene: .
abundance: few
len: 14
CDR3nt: TGTGCCAGCTCACCACCGGAACCCGCGGGCACCATATATTTT
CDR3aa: CASSPPEPAGTIYF

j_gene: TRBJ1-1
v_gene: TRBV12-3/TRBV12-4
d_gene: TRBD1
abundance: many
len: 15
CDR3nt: TGTGCCAGCACCAAAAGGACAGGGGGGAACACTGAAGCTTTCTTT
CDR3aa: CASTKRTGGNTEAFF

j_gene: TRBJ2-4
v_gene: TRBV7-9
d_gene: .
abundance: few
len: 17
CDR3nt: TGTGCCAGCAGCTTATTGTTAGCGGATTTCGCCAAAAACATTCAGTACTTC
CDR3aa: CASSLLLADFAKNIQYF

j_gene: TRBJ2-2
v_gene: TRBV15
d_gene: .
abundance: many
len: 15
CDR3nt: TGTGCCACCAGCAGAGAGGGGGTTAGCACCGGGGAGCTGTTTTTT
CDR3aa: CATSREGVSTGELFF

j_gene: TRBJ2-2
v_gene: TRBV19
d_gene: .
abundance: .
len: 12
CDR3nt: TGTGCCAGTAGTATACTTACTGGGGAGCTGTTTTTT
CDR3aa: CASSILTGELFF

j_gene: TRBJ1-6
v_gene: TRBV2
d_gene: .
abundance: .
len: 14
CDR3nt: TGTGCCAGCAGTGAGGAGTCTTATAATTCACCCCTCCACTTT
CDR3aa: CASSEESYNSPLHF

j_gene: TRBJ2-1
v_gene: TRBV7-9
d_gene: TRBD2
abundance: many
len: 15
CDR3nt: TGTGCCAGCAGCTCGAGCGGGAGTCTGGGGCATGAGCAGTTCTTC
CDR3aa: CASSSSGSLGHEQFF

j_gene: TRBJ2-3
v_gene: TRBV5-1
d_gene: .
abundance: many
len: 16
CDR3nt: TGCGCCAGCAGCTTGGGCGGGACAGATTTCTCGGATACGCAGTATTTT
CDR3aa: CASSLGGTDFSDTQYF

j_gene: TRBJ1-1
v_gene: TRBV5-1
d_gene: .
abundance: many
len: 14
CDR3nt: TGCGCCAGCAGCTATACAGGGTTCGATACTGAAGCTTTCTTT
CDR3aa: CASSYTGFDTEAFF

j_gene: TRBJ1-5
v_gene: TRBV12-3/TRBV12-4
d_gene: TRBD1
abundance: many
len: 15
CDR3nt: TGTGCCAGCAGGGAGGACAGGGGGCTTTCCCAGCCCCAGCATTTT
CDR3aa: CASREDRGLSQPQHF

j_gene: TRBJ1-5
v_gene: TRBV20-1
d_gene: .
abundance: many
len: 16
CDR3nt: TGCAGTGCTAGAGATTACAGGAGAGGCAGCAATCAGCCCCAGCATTTT
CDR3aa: CSARDYRRGSNQPQHF

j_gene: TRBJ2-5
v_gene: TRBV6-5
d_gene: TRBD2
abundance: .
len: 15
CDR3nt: TGTGCCAGCAGTTATAGCGGGGGGGCTCGGGAGACCCAGTACTTC
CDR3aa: CASSYSGGARETQYF

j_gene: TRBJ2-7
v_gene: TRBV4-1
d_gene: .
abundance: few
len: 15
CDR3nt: TGCGCCAGCAGCCAAGTCTGGGGGAGCTCCTACGAGCAGTACTTC
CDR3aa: CASSQVWGSSYEQYF

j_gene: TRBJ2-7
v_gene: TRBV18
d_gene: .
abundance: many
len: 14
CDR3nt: TGTGCCAGCTCACTATCCGGGACCCCACCGAAACAGTACTTC
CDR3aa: CASSLSGTPPKQYF

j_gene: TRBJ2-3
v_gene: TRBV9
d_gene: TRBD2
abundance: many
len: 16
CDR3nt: TGTGCCAGCAGCGAGGGGGGGACTAGAAGCACAGATACGCAGTATTTT
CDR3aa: CASSEGGTRSTDTQYF

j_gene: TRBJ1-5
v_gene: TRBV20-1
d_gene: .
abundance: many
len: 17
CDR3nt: TGCAGTGCCACCCGGGCCTACCCAGACCTTAGCAATCAGCCCCAGCATTTT
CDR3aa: CSATRAYPDLSNQPQHF

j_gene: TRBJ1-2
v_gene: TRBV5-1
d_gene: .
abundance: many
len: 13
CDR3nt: TGCGCCAGCAGCTCCCAGGGGCAGGGCGGCTACACCTTC
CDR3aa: CASSSQGQGGYTF

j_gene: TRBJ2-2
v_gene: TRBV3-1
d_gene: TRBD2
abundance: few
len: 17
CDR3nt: TGTGCCAGCAGCCCCTCGGGCGGGAGCCCTATCACCGGGGAGCTGTTTTTT
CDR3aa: CASSPSGGSPITGELFF

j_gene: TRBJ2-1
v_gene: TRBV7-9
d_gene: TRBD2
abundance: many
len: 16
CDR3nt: TGTGCCAGCAGCCACGCCAGCGGGGGGTTAGGGCGTGAGCAGTTCTTC
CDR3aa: CASSHASGGLGREQFF

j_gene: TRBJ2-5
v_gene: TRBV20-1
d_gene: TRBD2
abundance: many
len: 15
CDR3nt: TGCAGTGCCGCCGTAGCGGGGGGGCGTATGGAGACCCGGTACTTC
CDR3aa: CSAAVAGGRMETRYF

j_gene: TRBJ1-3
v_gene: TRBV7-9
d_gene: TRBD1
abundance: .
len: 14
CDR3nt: TGTGCCAGCAGCTATGGGACAGATGGAAACACCATATATTTT
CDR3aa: CASSYGTDGNTIYF

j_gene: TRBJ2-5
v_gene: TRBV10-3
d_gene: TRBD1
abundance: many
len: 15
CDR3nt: TGTGCCATCAGCTCACATAACAGGGGCGAAGAGACCCAGTACTTC
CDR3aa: CAISSHNRGEETQYF

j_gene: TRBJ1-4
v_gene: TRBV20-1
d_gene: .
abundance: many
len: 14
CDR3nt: TGCAGTGCTAGAGATTCAGTAGCCGGGGAAAAACTGTTTTTT
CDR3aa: CSARDSVAGEKLFF

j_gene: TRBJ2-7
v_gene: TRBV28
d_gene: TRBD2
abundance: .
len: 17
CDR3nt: TGTGCCAGCAGGCGAGATGGAAGGGGACTACCCTCCTACGAGCAGTACTTC
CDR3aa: CASRRDGRGLPSYEQYF

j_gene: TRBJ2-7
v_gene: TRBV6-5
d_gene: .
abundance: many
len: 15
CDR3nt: TGTGCCAGCAGTTTCTGGACGGGCGGTCTCCACGAGCAGTACTTC
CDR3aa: CASSFWTGGLHEQYF